Listed below are T cell receptor beta chains from one sample, sequenced in a study of blood T cell repertoires in COVID-19. Profiled with immunoSEQ multiplex PCR; TCRdb holds only in-frame clones, not every one. The sample carries about 350,000 clones, 87% recorded once. The specimen sequenced was PBMCs or T cells enriched from blood (not recorded which). The receptors come from a woman aged 25-40 years who had recovered from COVID-19. Both conserved end residues are part of each CDR3. The D gene is left open where the match is weak. The size entry is marked missing in some rows and otherwise reads once, few, many or a size class.

d_call j_call clone_size v_call cdr3_nt cdr3_aa
TRBD1 TRBJ2-5 NA TRBV27 TGTGCCAGCAGCCCCCGGACAGGGGGCCAGGAGACCCAGTACTTC CASSPRTGGQETQYF
TRBD1 TRBJ1-3 once TRBV7-2 TGTGCCAGCAGCTTTACAGGGGAATGGGGCAACACCATATATTTT CASSFTGEWGNTIYF
TRBD1 TRBJ1-2 NA TRBV11-2 TGTGCCAGCAGCCCCCACCTGGGACAGGATTCTAACTATGGCTACACCTTC CASSPHLGQDSNYGYTF
NA TRBJ1-5 NA TRBV6-1 TGTGCCAGCAGTGAAGGGGCAGGGTCAAGCAATCAGCCCCAGCATTTT CASSEGAGSSNQPQHF
NA TRBJ2-5 once TRBV7-2 TGTGCCAGCAGCTTAGCACGGGAGACCCAGTACTTC CASSLARETQYF
TRBD2 TRBJ2-1 NA TRBV7-6 TGTGCCAGCAGCTTGGCTTTAGCGGGGGCCCTCTCAAATTACAATGAGCAGTTCTTC CASSLALAGALSNYNEQFF
NA TRBJ1-5 once TRBV2 TGTGCCAGCAGGGCAGCCCAATACGAACTATATAGCAATCAGCCCCAGCATTTT CASRAAQYELYSNQPQHF
TRBD2 TRBJ2-1 NA TRBV4-1 TGCGCCAGCAGCCAAGTGCGTATAGGACTAGCGGGGGCCGACAATGAGCAGTTCTTC CASSQVRIGLAGADNEQFF
NA TRBJ1-2 NA TRBV6-5 TGTGCCAGCAGCCGGAGTCCTAACTATGGCTACACCTTC CASSRSPNYGYTF
TRBD1 TRBJ1-2 NA TRBV3-1/TRBV3-2 TGTGCCAGCAGCCTCCTGGACAGGGGCTATGGCTACACCTTC CASSLLDRGYGYTF
TRBD1 TRBJ2-2 NA TRBV19 TGTGCCAGTAGTCCAATACGACAGGGGGGGGAGCTGTTTTTT CASSPIRQGGELFF
NA TRBJ1-3 NA TRBV19 TGTGCCAGTACTCCCAGGGCAGACTCTGGAAACACCATATATTTT CASTPRADSGNTIYF
TRBD1 TRBJ2-7 NA TRBV12-3/TRBV12-4 TGTGCCAGCAGTAATAGGGGGCGCTACGAGCAGTACTTC CASSNRGRYEQYF
NA TRBJ1-2 few TRBV7-9 TGTGCCAGCAGCGCGGACACCGTGGATCTGAATGGCTACACCTTC CASSADTVDLNGYTF
TRBD2 TRBJ2-5 NA TRBV28 TGTGCCAGCAGTTCGCTACGGGGGGAAGAGACCCAGTACTTC CASSSLRGEETQYF
NA TRBJ1-4 NA TRBV7-6 TGTGCCAGCAGCGCCAGGGGAAGGGCTAATGAAAAACTGTTTTTT CASSARGRANEKLFF
TRBD1 TRBJ1-5 NA TRBV7-9 TGTGCCAGCAGTCTTCAGGGGGCATCAGGGCCCCAGCATTTT CASSLQGASGPQHF
NA TRBJ1-4 NA TRBV3-1/TRBV3-2 TGTGCCAGCAGCCAAGTTGGGGCGAAACTGTTTTTT CASSQVGAKLFF